These T cell receptor beta chains were read from a single sample in a study of T cell changes during pregnancy in multiple sclerosis. Profiling relied on immunoSEQ multiplex PCR, and the TCRdb table lists in-frame clones only, not all of them. The repertoire has tens of thousands of clones, 92% of them found once; the top ten carry approximately 0.69%. Specimen: CD4+ T cells from peripheral blood mononuclear cells, collected after pregnancy. The receptors shown here come from a female donor with multiple sclerosis, enrolled in a pregnancy study. CDR3s include the opening cysteine and the closing phenylalanine or tryptophan. The D gene is left open where the match is weak. Expanded clones are given a class, and other clones once, few, many or no size at all.

V: TRBV9; size: .; J: TRBJ2-5; D: .; CDR3: CASSPGPGYGETQYF; DNA: TGTGCCAGCAGCCCCGGGCCGGGGTATGGAGAGACCCAGTACTTC
V: TRBV5-1; size: .; J: TRBJ2-1; D: TRBD1; CDR3: CASSSIPRGNYNEQFF; DNA: TGCGCCAGCAGCTCCATTCCCAGGGGGAACTACAATGAGCAGTTCTTC
V: TRBV19; size: .; J: TRBJ1-4; D: .; CDR3: CASTLFREPGQVNEKLFF; DNA: TGTGCCAGTACCCTTTTCCGCGAACCGGGACAAGTAAATGAAAAACTGTTTTTT
V: TRBV7-2; size: .; J: TRBJ2-1; D: TRBD2; CDR3: CASSPQRGGYNEQFF; DNA: TGTGCCAGCAGCCCCCAGCGGGGGGGCTACAATGAGCAGTTCTTC
V: TRBV7-6; size: .; J: TRBJ1-1; D: TRBD1; CDR3: CASSGRPTGLAEAFF; DNA: TGTGCCAGCAGCGGTAGACCGACAGGGTTGGCTGAAGCTTTCTTT
V: TRBV7-3; size: .; J: TRBJ2-3; D: .; CDR3: CASSLRGGAPDTQYF; DNA: TGTGCCAGCAGCTTAAGAGGGGGGGCCCCAGATACGCAGTATTTT
V: TRBV7-3; size: .; J: TRBJ2-7; D: .; CDR3: CASSLGGDSSYEQYF; DNA: TGTGCCAGCAGCTTAGGAGGTGATAGCTCCTACGAGCAGTACTTC
V: TRBV5-1; size: .; J: TRBJ2-5; D: TRBD2; CDR3: CASSIGTSGPIETQYF; DNA: TGCGCCAGCAGCATCGGGACTAGCGGTCCCATTGAGACCCAGTACTTC
V: TRBV9; size: .; J: TRBJ2-3; D: .; CDR3: CASYRVGGTQYF; DNA: TGTGCCAGTTACAGGGTCGGCGGTACGCAGTATTTT
V: TRBV11-1; size: .; J: TRBJ1-2; D: .; CDR3: CASSLQGSYGYTF; DNA: TGTGCCAGCAGCCTACAGGGCAGCTATGGCTACACCTTC
V: TRBV2; size: .; J: TRBJ1-1; D: .; CDR3: CASSEQGVTEAFF; DNA: TGTGCCAGCAGTGAACAGGGCGTCACTGAAGCTTTCTTT
V: TRBV5-1; size: .; J: TRBJ1-2; D: .; CDR3: CASSLQGLTLANYGYTF; DNA: TGCGCCAGCAGCTTGCAGGGTCTTACCTTAGCTAACTATGGCTACACCTTC
V: TRBV4-2; size: .; J: TRBJ2-5; D: .; CDR3: CASSQPTGETQYF; DNA: TGTGCCAGCAGCCAACCAACGGGGGAGACCCAGTACTTC
V: TRBV7-3; size: .; J: TRBJ1-2; D: TRBD1; CDR3: CASSLSGQGVPGYTF; DNA: TGTGCCAGCAGCTTATCAGGACAGGGAGTGCCTGGCTACACCTTC
V: TRBV6-6; size: .; J: TRBJ1-1; D: .; CDR3: CASTPSGGPRGTEAFF; DNA: TGTGCCAGCACCCCCTCGGGTGGACCCCGGGGGACTGAAGCTTTCTTT
V: TRBV18; size: .; J: TRBJ1-2; D: .; CDR3: CASSTQESGYTF; DNA: TGTGCCAGCTCCACCCAGGAATCGGGCTACACCTTC
V: TRBV7-2; size: once; J: TRBJ2-3; D: TRBD2; CDR3: CASSGRRGGPAPDTQYF; DNA: TGTGCCAGCAGCGGCAGGCGGGGGGGCCCTGCCCCAGATACGCAGTATTTT
V: TRBV21-1; size: .; J: TRBJ2-2; D: .; CDR3: CASSRDSTNTGELFF; DNA: TGTGCCAGCAGCAGGGACAGCACGAACACCGGGGAGCTGTTTTTT
V: TRBV6-5; size: .; J: TRBJ1-1; D: .; CDR3: CASSRDTLNTEAFF; DNA: TGTGCCAGCAGCCGGGACACCTTGAACACTGAAGCTTTCTTT
V: TRBV9; size: few; J: TRBJ2-2; D: TRBD1; CDR3: CASSVRHRTGTGELFF; DNA: TGTGCCAGCAGCGTACGTCACCGGACAGGGACCGGGGAGCTGTTTTTT
V: TRBV19; size: .; J: TRBJ1-2; D: .; CDR3: CASSIGRERGYGYTF; DNA: TGTGCCAGTAGTATTGGGAGGGAGAGGGGCTATGGCTACACCTTC
V: TRBV7-2; size: .; J: TRBJ1-2; D: .; CDR3: CASSLGPRTRGYGYTF; DNA: TGTGCCAGCAGCTTAGGCCCGAGGACGAGAGGGTATGGCTACACCTTC
V: TRBV19; size: once; J: TRBJ1-5; D: TRBD1; CDR3: CASSSRTGTDQPQHF; DNA: TGTGCCAGTAGCTCTCGGACAGGGACAGATCAGCCCCAGCATTTT
V: TRBV25-1; size: .; J: TRBJ2-1; D: TRBD1; CDR3: CASSGTGSNEQFF; DNA: TGTGCCAGCAGTGGGACAGGGTCCAATGAGCAGTTCTTC
V: TRBV7-2; size: .; J: TRBJ1-1; D: .; CDR3: CASSPKAGRYTEAFF; DNA: TGTGCCAGCAGCCCCAAGGCGGGGAGGTACACTGAAGCTTTCTTT
V: TRBV9; size: .; J: TRBJ1-2; D: .; CDR3: CASSVDPNYGYTF; DNA: TGTGCCAGCAGCGTAGATCCGAACTATGGCTACACCTTC
V: TRBV5-4; size: .; J: TRBJ2-5; D: .; CDR3: CASSSIGASQETQYF; DNA: TGTGCCAGCAGCTCAATTGGGGCCAGTCAAGAGACCCAGTACTTC
V: TRBV11-2; size: once; J: TRBJ2-1; D: TRBD1; CDR3: CASSFEQGAYNEQFF; DNA: TGTGCCAGCAGCTTCGAGCAGGGGGCCTACAATGAGCAGTTCTTC
V: TRBV5-6; size: .; J: TRBJ2-7; D: TRBD2; CDR3: CASSLGLAGSYEQYF; DNA: TGTGCCAGCAGCTTGGGTCTAGCGGGGTCCTACGAGCAGTACTTC
V: TRBV7-8; size: .; J: TRBJ2-7; D: TRBD1; CDR3: CASSRAGTDYEQYF; DNA: TGTGCCAGCAGTCGGGCCGGGACAGACTACGAGCAGTACTTC
V: TRBV4-2; size: .; J: TRBJ1-5; D: TRBD1; CDR3: CASSPSGTGVSNQPQHF; DNA: TGTGCCAGCAGCCCATCCGGGACAGGGGTCTCCAATCAGCCCCAGCATTTT
V: TRBV5-1; size: .; J: TRBJ2-5; D: TRBD2; CDR3: CASSRGGSGGQETQYF; DNA: TGCGCCAGCAGCCGCGGCGGTAGCGGGGGCCAAGAGACCCAGTACTTC
V: TRBV9; size: .; J: TRBJ1-3; D: .; CDR3: CASSPEGGMRGNTIYF; DNA: TGTGCCAGCAGCCCCGAGGGGGGGATGCGCGGAAACACCATATATTTT
V: TRBV7-7; size: .; J: TRBJ2-5; D: TRBD1; CDR3: CASSPGQVQETQYF; DNA: TGTGCCAGCAGTCCGGGACAGGTCCAAGAGACCCAGTACTTC
V: TRBV4-3; size: .; J: TRBJ2-1; D: .; CDR3: CASSQDSAGNEQFF; DNA: TGCGCCAGCAGCCAAGATAGCGCGGGGAATGAGCAGTTCTTC